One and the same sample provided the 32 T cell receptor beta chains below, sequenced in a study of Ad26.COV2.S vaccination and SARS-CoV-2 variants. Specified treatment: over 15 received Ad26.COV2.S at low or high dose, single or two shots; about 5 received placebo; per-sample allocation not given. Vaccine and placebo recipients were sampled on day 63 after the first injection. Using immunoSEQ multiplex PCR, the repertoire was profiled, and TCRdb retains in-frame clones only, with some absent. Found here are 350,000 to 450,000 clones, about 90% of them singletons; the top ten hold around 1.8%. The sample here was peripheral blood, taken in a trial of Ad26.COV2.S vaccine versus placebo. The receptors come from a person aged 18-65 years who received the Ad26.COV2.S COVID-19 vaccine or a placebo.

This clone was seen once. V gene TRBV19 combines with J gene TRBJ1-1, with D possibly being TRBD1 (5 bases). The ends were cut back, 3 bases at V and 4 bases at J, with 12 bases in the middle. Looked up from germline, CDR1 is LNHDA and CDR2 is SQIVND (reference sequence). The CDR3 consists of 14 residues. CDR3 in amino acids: CASSMYRTGTEAFF. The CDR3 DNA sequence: TGTGCCAGTAGTATGTACAGGACGGGCACTGAAGCTTTCTTT.

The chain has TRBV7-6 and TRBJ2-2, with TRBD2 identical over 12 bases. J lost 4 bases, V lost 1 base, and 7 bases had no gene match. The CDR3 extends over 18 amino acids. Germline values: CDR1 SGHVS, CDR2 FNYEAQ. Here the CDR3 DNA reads TGTGCCAGCAGCTTAGTGGCTAGCGGGGGGGATTTCACCGGGGAGCTGTTTTTT. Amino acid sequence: CASSLVASGGDFTGELFF.

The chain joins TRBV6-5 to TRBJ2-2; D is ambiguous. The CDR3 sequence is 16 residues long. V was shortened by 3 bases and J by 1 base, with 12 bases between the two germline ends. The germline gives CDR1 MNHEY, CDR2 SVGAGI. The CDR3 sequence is CASSYISRLNTGELFF. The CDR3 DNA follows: TGTGCCAGCAGTTATATCTCCCGGCTGAACACCGGGGAGCTGTTTTTT.

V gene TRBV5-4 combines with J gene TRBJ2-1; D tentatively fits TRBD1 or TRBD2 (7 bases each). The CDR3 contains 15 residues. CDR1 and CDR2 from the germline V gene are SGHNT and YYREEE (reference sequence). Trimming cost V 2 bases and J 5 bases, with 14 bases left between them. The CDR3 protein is CASSFRGGVHNEQFF. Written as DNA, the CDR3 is TGTGCCAGCAGCTTCAGGGGGGGCGTTCACAATGAGCAGTTCTTC.

In DNA, the CDR3 is TGTGCCAGCAGCTCCCCGAGGGGTGGGCAGTTCTTC. Translating it yields CASSSPRGGQFF. This chain joins TRBV5-4 and TRBJ2-1; D could derive from TRBD1 or TRBD2 (5 bases each). CDR1 and CDR2 (germline): SGHNT, YYREEE (reference sequence). Trimming removed 3 bases from V and 12 bases from J, with 13 bases in between. The length of the CDR3 is 12 residues.

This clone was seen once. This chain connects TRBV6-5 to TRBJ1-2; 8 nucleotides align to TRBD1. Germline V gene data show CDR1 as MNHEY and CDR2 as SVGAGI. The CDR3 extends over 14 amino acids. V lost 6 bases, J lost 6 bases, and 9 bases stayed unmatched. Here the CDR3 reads CASSPGQGRNGYTF. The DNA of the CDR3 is TGTGCCAGCAGCCCCGGACAGGGTCGGAATGGCTACACCTTC.

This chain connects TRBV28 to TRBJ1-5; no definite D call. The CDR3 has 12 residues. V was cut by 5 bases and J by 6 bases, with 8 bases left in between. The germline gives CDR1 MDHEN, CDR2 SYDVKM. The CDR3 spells CASSPDSQPQHF. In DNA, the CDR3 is TGTGCCAGCAGTCCGGACTCTCAGCCCCAGCATTTT. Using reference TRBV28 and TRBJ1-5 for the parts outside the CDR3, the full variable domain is DVKVTQSSRYLVKRTGEKVFLECVQDMDHENMFWYRQDPGLGLRLIYFSYDVKMKEKGDIPEGYSVSREKKERFSLILESASTNQTSMYLCASSPDSQPQHFGDGTRLSIL.

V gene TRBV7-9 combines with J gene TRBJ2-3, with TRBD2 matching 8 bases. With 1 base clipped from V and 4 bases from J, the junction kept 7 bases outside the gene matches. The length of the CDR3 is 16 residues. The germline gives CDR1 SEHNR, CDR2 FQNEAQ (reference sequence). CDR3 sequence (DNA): TGTGCCAGCAGCTTAGTTCGGGCGGGGGGTTCAGATACGCAGTATTTT. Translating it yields CASSLVRAGGSDTQYF.

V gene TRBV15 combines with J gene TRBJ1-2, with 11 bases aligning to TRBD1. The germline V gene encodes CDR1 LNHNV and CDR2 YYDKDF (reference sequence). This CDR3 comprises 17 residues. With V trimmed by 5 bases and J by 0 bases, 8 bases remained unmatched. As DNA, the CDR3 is TGTGCCACCAGCGCTGGGACAGGGGGGGAAGCTAACTATGGCTACACCTTC. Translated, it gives CATSAGTGGEANYGYTF.

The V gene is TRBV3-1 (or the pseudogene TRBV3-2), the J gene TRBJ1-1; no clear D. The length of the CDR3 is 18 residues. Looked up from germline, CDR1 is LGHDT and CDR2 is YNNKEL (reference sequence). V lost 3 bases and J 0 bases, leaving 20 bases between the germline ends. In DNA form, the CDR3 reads TGTGCCAGCAGCCACCCCCGGCAGTATGATACCTTGAACACTGAAGCTTTCTTT. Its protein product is CASSHPRQYDTLNTEAFF.

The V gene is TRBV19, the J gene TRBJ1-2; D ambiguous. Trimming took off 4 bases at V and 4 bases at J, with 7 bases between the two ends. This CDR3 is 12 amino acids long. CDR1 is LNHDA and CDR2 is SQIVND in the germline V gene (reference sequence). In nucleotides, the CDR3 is TGTGCCAGTAGTAATCTGGCCTATGGCTACACCTTC. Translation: CASSNLAYGYTF.

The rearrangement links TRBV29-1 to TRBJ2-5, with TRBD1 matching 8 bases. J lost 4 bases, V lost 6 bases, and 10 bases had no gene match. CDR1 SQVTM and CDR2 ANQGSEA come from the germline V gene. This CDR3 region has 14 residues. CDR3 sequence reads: CSVEQGAGGETQYF. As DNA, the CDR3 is TGCAGCGTGGAGCAGGGGGCCGGGGGAGAGACCCAGTACTTC.

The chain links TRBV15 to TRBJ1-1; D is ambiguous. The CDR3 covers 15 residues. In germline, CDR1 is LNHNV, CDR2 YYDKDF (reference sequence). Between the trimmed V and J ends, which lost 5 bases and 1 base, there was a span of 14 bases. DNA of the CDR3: TGTGCCACCAGCGAGCAAAGACGGAGGAACACTGAAGCTTTCTTT. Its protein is CATSEQRRRNTEAFF.

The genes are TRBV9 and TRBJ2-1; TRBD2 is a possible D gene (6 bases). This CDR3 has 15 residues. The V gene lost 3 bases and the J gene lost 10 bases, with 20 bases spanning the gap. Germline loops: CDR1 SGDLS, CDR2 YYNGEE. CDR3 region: CASSGSGTPNGEQFF. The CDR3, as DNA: TGTGCCAGCAGCGGGTCCGGGACTCCTAATGGAGAGCAGTTCTTC. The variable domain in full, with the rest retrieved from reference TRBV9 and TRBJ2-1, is DSGVTQTPKHLITATGQRVTLRCSPRSGDLSVYWYQQSLDQGLQFLIQYYNGEERAKGNILERFSAQQFPDLHSELNLSSLELGDSALYFCASSGSGTPNGEQFFGPGTRLTVL.

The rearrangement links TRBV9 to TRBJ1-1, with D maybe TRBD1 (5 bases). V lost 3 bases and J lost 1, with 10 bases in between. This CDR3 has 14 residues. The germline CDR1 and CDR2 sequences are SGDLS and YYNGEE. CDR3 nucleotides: TGTGCCAGCAGCGGCCAAACAGGGAACACTGAAGCTTTCTTT. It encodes CASSGQTGNTEAFF.

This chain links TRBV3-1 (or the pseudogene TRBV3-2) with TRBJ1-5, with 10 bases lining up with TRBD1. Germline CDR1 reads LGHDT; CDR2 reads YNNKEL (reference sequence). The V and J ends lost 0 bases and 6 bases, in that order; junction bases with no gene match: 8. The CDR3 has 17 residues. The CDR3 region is CASSQDQGTGEVQPQHF. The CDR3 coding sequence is TGTGCCAGCAGCCAAGATCAGGGGACAGGGGAAGTTCAGCCCCAGCATTTT.

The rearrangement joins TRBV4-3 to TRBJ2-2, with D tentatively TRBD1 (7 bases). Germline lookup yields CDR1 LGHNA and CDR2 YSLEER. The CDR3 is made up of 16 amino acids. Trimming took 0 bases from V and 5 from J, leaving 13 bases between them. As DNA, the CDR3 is TGCGCCAGCAGCCAAGAGTCGACAGGGAGGACCGGGGAGCTGTTTTTT. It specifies CASSQESTGRTGELFF.

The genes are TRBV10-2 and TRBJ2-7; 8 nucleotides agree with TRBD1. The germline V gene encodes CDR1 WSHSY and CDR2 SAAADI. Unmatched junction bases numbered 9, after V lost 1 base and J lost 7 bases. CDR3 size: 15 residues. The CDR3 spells CASSEFRTGWEEQYF. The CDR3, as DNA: TGCGCCAGCAGTGAGTTTCGGACAGGGTGGGAGGAGCAGTACTTC.

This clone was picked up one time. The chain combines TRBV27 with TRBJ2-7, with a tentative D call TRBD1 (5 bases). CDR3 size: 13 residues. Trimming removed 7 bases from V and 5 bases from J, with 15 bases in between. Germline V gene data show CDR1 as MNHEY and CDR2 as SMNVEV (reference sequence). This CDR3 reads CASIGSGLDEQYF. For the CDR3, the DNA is TGTGCCAGCATCGGATCAGGGCTCGACGAGCAGTACTTC.

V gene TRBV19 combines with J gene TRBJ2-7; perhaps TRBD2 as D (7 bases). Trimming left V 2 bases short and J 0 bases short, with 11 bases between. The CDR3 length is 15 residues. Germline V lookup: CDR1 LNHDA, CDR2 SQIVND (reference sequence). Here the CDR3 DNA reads TGTGCCAGTAGTATAAGGGGGGACTACTCCTACGAGCAGTACTTC. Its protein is CASSIRGDYSYEQYF.

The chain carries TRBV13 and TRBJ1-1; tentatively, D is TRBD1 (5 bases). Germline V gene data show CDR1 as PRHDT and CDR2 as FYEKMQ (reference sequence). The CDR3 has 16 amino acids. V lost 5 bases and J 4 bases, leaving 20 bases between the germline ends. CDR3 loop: CASSGGRRIRGTEAFF. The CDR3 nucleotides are TGTGCCAGCAGCGGGGGTAGGAGGATAAGGGGCACTGAAGCTTTCTTT.

Here the CDR3 reads CAPRTGVNEKLFF. DNA for the CDR3: TGTGCCCCCAGGACAGGCGTTAATGAAAAACTGTTTTTT. The rearrangement joins TRBV9 to TRBJ1-4; 7 positions agree with TRBD1. The germline CDR1 and CDR2 sequences are SGDLS and YYNGEE. After removal of 10 bases from V and 4 bases from J, the junction contained 7 bases not matched to a gene. The CDR3 totals 13 residues.

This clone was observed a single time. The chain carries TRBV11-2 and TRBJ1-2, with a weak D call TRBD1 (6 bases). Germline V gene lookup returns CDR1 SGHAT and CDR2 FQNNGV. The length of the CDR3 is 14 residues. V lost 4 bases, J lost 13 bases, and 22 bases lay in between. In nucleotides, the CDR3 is TGTGCCAGCAGCTCCTGGCGAACAGGGACGCCACCCACCTTC. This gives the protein CASSSWRTGTPPTF.

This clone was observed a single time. The CDR3 sequence is CASSISGFVTEAFF. CDR3 nucleotide sequence: TGTGCCAGTAGTATTTCAGGGTTTGTTACTGAAGCTTTCTTT. This chain uses TRBV19 with TRBJ1-1, with D perhaps matching TRBD1 (5 bases). CDR1 is LNHDA and CDR2 is SQIVND in the germline V gene (reference sequence). The CDR3 contains 14 residues. Trimming took 3 bases from V and 5 from J, leaving 13 bases between them.

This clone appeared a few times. The DNA of the CDR3 is TGTGCCAGCAGTGAAATTAGGCAGATCGGCTACACCTTC. Translation gives CASSEIRQIGYTF. The gene calls are TRBV6-1 and TRBJ1-2; no firm D call. Germline assignment: CDR1 MNHNS and CDR2 SASEGT. The CDR3 is 13 residues long. Between the trimmed V and J ends, which lost 2 bases and 8 bases, there was a span of 12 bases.

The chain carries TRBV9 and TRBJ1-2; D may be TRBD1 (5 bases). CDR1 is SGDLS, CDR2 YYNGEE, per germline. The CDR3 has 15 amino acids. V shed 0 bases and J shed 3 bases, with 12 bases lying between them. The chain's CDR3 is CASSVGRGIDYGYTF. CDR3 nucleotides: TGTGCCAGCAGCGTAGGTCGGGGGATCGACTATGGCTACACCTTC.

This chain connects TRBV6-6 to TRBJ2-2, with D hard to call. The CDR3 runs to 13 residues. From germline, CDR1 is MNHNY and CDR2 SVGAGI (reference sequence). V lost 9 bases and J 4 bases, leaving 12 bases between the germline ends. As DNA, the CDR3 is TGTGCCAGTACCCGTACGAGCACCGGGGAGCTGTTTTTT. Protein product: CASTRTSTGELFF.

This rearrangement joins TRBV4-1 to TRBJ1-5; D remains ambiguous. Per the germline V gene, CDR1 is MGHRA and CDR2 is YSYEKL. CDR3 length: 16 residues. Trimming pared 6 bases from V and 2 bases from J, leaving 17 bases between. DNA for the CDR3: TGCGCCAGCAGTCCTCCCTCGGGAATCGGCAATCAGCCCCAGCATTTT. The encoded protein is CASSPPSGIGNQPQHF.

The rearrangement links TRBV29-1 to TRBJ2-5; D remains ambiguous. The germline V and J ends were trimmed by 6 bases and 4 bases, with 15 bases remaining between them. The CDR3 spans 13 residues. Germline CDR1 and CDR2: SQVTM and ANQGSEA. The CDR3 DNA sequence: TGCAGCGTGGAGAGGATGGGTCGAGAGACCCAGTACTTC. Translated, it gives CSVERMGRETQYF.

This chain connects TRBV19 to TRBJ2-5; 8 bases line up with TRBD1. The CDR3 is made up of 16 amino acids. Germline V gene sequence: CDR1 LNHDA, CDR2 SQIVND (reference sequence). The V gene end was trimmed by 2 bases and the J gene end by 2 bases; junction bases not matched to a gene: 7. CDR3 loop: CASSITGGVGQETQYF. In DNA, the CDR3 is TGTGCCAGTAGTATAACAGGGGGAGTGGGACAAGAGACCCAGTACTTC.

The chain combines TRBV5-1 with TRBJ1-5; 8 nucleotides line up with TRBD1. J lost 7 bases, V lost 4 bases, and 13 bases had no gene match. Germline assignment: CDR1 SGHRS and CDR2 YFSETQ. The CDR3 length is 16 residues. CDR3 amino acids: CASSGISRGREQPQHF. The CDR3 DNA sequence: TGCGCCAGCAGCGGAATTTCCAGGGGGCGCGAGCAGCCCCAGCATTTT.

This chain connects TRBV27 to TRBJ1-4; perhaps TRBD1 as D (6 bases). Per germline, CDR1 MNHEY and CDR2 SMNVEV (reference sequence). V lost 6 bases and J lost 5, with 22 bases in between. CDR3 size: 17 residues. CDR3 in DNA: TGTGCCAGCAGAACCCATTCTAGGACAGCCCCAAATGAAAAACTGTTTTTT. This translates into CASRTHSRTAPNEKLFF.